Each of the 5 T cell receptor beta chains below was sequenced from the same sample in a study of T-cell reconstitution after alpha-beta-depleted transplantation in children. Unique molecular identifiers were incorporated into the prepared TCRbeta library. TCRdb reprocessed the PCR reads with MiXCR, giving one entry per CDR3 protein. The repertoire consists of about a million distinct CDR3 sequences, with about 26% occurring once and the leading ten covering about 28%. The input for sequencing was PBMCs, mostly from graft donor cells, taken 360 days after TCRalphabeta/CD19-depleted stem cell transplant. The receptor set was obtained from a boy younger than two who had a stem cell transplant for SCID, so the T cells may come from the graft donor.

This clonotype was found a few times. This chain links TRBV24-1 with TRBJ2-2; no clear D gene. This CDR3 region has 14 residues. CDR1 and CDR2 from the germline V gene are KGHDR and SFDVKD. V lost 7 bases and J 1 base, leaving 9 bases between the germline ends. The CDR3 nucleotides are TGTGCCACCAGCCCCCCGGGGAACACCGGGGAGCTGTTTTTT. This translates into CATSPPGNTGELFF.

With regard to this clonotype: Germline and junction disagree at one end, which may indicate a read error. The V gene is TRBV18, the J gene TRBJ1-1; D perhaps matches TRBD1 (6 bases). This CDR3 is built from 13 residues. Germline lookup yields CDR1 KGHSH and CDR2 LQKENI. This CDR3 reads CASSTGPGRDYIF. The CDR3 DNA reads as TGTGCCAGCTCAACAGGGCCGGGGCGCGACTATATCTTT.

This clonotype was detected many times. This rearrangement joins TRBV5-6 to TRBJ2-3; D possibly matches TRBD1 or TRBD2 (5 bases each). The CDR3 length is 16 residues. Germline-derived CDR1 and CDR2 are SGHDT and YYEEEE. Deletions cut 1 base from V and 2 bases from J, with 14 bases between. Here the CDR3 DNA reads TGTGCCAGCAGCTTGACTACGGGACGGACCACAGATACGCAGTATTTT. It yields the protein CASSLTTGRTTDTQYF. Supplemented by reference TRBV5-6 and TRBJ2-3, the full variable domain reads DAGVTQSPTHLIKTRGQQVTLRCSPKSGHDTVSWYQQALGQGPQFIFQYYEEEERQRGNFPDRFSGHQFPNYSSELNVNALLLGDSALYLCASSLTTGRTTDTQYFGPGTRLTVL.

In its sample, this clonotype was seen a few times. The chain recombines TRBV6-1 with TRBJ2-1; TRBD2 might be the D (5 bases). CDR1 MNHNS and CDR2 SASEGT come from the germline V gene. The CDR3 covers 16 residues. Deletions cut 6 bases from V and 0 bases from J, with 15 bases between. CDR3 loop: CASRGKRTSSYNEQFF. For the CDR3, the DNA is TGTGCCAGCAGGGGGAAGCGGACCAGCTCCTACAATGAGCAGTTCTTC.

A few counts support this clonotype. The CDR3 loop is CAISDQGSFEAFF. The CDR3 DNA reads as TGTGCCATCAGTGACCAGGGGTCATTTGAAGCTTTCTTT. This sequence joins TRBV10-3 and TRBJ1-1, with D possibly being TRBD1 (6 bases). Germline lookup yields CDR1 ENHRY and CDR2 SYGVKD. Trimming took 3 bases from V and 7 from J, leaving 12 bases between them. This CDR3 is 13 amino acids long.